This TCR beta chain appears in the sequencing data of a study of blood T cells in healthy people across ages. Findings and caveats of the study: Whereas aged donors had fewer naive CD4+ cells, long-lived donors had more of them and higher diversity.

A second 7 to 11 cycle PCR used barcoded and J-beta primers. TCRdb fed the 5' RACE reads into MiXCR, producing one record per CDR3 protein. The repertoire includes more than 750,000 distinct CDR3 sequences, about 27% of them detected once, and around 9.6% sits in the top ten. This clonotype was picked up a small number of times. Its antigen is still unknown. V shed 11 bases and J 0 bases; nucleotides not matched to a gene: 5. The germline CDR1 and CDR2 sequences are LGHDT and YNNKEL (reference sequence). CDR3 length: 15 amino acids. This sample also belongs to another study, concerning T cells of mothers and their children. This second report adds: Samples were obtained from three healthy Caucasian mothers and their six children. RNA that had been extracted went wholly into cDNA synthesis, at around 1.6 ug per 15 ul.

The sequenced sample was blood. The clonotype comes from a woman aged 40 to 50 in good health. The rearrangement joins TRBV3-1 to TRBJ2-3; TRBD2 matches at 13 bases. CDR3 nucleotides: TGTGCCGTCGGGACTAGCGGGGCTAGCACAGATACGCAGTATTTT. Translated, it gives CAVGTSGASTDTQYF.